This T cell receptor beta chain was sequenced in a study of shared clonotypes between healthy human individuals (TCRdb year 2020). Looking at the study overall: The cohort comprised a couple of women and a few men aged 18 to 49 years. Different laboratories and diverse techniques were used to prepare libraries and sequence TCR repertoires, to increase sequencing depth and limit assay-specific biases. Leukapheresis yielded between about 0.9 and 9 billion PBMCs per donor. Blood TCR repertoires of roughly five healthy adults were deeply sequenced to estimate repertoire size and the extent of clonotype sharing between individuals. For each donor, CD4 naive and CD4 memory were each run on three plates, CD8 naive on two plates, and CD8 memory on one plate. Study-wide findings and limitations: Based on pairwise subsampling, the degree of clonotype sharing among donors was expected to be affected by sequencing depth. Estimated clonotype richness was generally larger for naive than for memory subsets. Sampling was restricted to blood, and TCR repertoires in tissues likely differ from the TCR repertoires found in blood. Because the study included a small number of donors, the genetic and exposure-history diversity represented was limited. Even with the large sequencing depth, rarefaction of the sorted-subset datasets indicated that sequencing was incomplete. Approximately 4.8% of naive CD4, 3.5% of naive CD8, roughly 2.4% of memory CD4, and around 0.42% of memory CD8 clonotypes were shared across several donors. Higher generation probabilities were observed for clonotypes shared by all four sorted-subset donors than for non-shared clonotypes.

Using the deep immunoSEQ assay, multiplex PCR amplified TCR CDR3 regions from genomic DNA. Genomic DNA extracted from each cell subset was distributed evenly over all wells of several immunoSEQ 96-well plates, and each plate served as one replicate. For sorted subsets, each replicate PCR was loaded with approximately 0.2 ug genomic DNA, equivalent to about 30,000 T cell genomes. Purified libraries were measured with a Qubit 3.0 fluorometer, size-checked on a Bioanalyzer 2100, and measured again with the KAPA Library Quantification kit. A separate single-read 150-cycle Illumina NextSeq 550 flow cell was used to sequence each immunoSEQ 96-well plate. The source study handled its data this way. Because the immunoSEQ output included only junctional sequences and no quality scores, the filtering could not be the same as the filtering used for full-length reads. To assign V/J genes and CDR3, sequences were annotated using PyIR, a Python wrapper for IgBLAST v1.9, with IMGT germline references. Reads with weak V/J assignments (E-value above 1e-6), missing CDR3, stop codons, out-of-frame junctions, or ambiguous translated residues were removed. V3J clonotypes were defined by identical inferred V gene, J gene, and CDR3 amino acid sequence. Percentage overlap between repertoires was calculated by dividing the number of shared unique clonotypes by the size of the smaller repertoire. RTK rarefaction, the Chao1 estimator, and Recon v2.1 estimates of unobserved clonotypes were used to assess repertoire richness. Generation probabilities were computed with OLGA for all TCRbeta clonotypes obtained by the gDNA method from several donors. Entries here come from immuneACCESS through TCRdb and include only in-frame sequences with V and J called. Some clones fail to appear in such tables; in the studies checked, an unresolved V gene covers under half of the shortfall, and the cause of the remainder is unknown. V and J calls and clone size come straight from that table; D and trimming were deduced from the DNA. The sample contains 2 million to 2.5 million clones, under 95% of them found a single time. Around 0.4% of the sample lies in the top ten.

Of note for this clone: The antigen this receptor binds is unknown. There are no base qualities to consult, and no much larger clone falls within one base.

Trimming takes 4 bases from V and 0 bases from J, and the germline ends sit 14 bases apart. The CDR3 spans 16 residues, from the cysteine through the phenylalanine. Of all the DNA, just the CDR3 is kept, 48 bases in frame from base 1. CDR1 is given as SEHNR and CDR2 as FQNEAQ, both from the germline V gene (reference sequence). The donors were healthy, HIV-negative adults who had no recently reported acute infections or vaccinations. All donors were Caucasian adults living in Nashville, Tennessee, USA. CD4+ T cells were enriched by magnetic negative selection; naive cells were then positively selected on CD45RA, and the negative fraction formed the memory subset. Blood was obtained by leukapheresis, after which PBMCs were separated by Ficoll-Histopaque density gradient centrifugation and cryopreserved in liquid nitrogen vapor phase. Analytical flow cytometry was used to check the purity and quantity of each magnetically sorted T cell population. From each sorted fraction, genomic DNA was isolated and quantified by UV absorbance on a Nanodrop 2000c.

Rearrangement joined TRBV7-9 to TRBJ2-3; no D gene can be assigned with confidence. The clonotype comes from a man in his late teens or twenties in good health. Some clones in this sample may be carry-over from other donors' samples. Sequencing used naive CD4+ T cells from PBMCs. Per the publication, the cell subset or site label means: CD45RA+ positively selected. The DNA is TGTGCCAGCAGCTCGCCCCGACTGAGGAGCACAGATACGCAGTATTTT. Its coded protein is CASSSPRLRSTDTQYF.